The clone carrying this T cell receptor (beta chain) was found many times. No antigen is known for it. This record comes from a study of blood T cells in healthy people across ages. The study, taken as a whole, reports: Observed TCR beta diversity per million T cells went down as age went up. This fall followed a roughly linear course with age.

Every donor provided roughly 10 milliliters of peripheral blood. Together with a sample-barcoded 5' primer, a J-beta primer mix was included in a second PCR lasting about 6 to 12 cycles. In TCRdb, the 5' RACE reads were re-called with MiXCR into one record per CDR3 protein. The table shows 850,000 or so distinct CDR3 sequences, with around 30% occurring only once. This sequence originates from a woman of 80 years or more in good health. The sample comprised blood.

The DNA of the CDR3 is TGCAGTGCCGAAATTAGCGGTGGGGGTGAGCAGTACTTC. Translated: CSAEISGGGEQYF. This chain uses TRBV20-1 with TRBJ2-7, with D maybe TRBD2 (6 bases). This CDR3 comprises 13 residues. Germline V CDR1 and CDR2: DFQATT, SNEGSKA (reference sequence). V was shortened by 6 bases and J by 7 bases, with 19 bases between the two germline ends.